These 12 T cell receptor beta chains originate from one sample sequenced in a study of blood T cell repertoires in COVID-19. Assay used: immunoSEQ multiplex PCR; TCRdb lists only in-frame clones, some missing. The data show some 31,000 clones, 65% to 90% seen once. Sequenced: peripheral blood. Receptors originate from a woman aged 55 to 70 with active COVID-19.

This chain links TRBV2 with TRBJ1-4; D not certain. The germline CDR1 and CDR2 sequences are SNHLY and FYNNEI. The V end was cut by 2 bases, the J end by 7 bases, with 11 bases between. The CDR3 consists of 14 residues. The CDR3, as DNA: TGTGCCAGCAGTGAAAGGCAGCGGGGTGAAAAACTGTTTTTT. Amino acid sequence: CASSERQRGEKLFF.

This chain uses TRBV19 with TRBJ1-5, with 12 bases matching TRBD1. The CDR3 runs 17 residues. The V gene's germline CDR1 is LNHDA and CDR2 SQIVND (reference sequence). V lost 6 bases to trimming and J lost 4 bases; unmatched junction nucleotides: 10. CDR3 nucleotide sequence: TGTGCCAGTAGGAGTCCCGGGACAGGGGGCTGGAATCAGCCCCAGCATTTT. This codes for CASRSPGTGGWNQPQHF.

The V gene is TRBV10-3, the J gene TRBJ1-1; perhaps TRBD1 as D (6 bases). Between the trimmed V and J ends, which lost 6 bases and 3 bases, there was a span of 14 bases. CDR3 size: 14 residues. From germline, CDR1 is ENHRY and CDR2 SYGVKD. For the CDR3, the DNA is TGTGCCATCAGATTAGGGGGTGGGGACACTGAAGCTTTCTTT. Translated, it gives CAIRLGGGDTEAFF.

The V call is TRBV5-1, the J call TRBJ1-4, with a possible D match to TRBD1 (6 bases). Germline-derived CDR1 and CDR2 are SGHRS and YFSETQ. This CDR3 has 16 residues. Between the trimmed V and J ends, which lost 0 bases and 3 bases, there was a span of 12 bases. Written as DNA, the CDR3 is TGCGCCAGCAGCTTGGCTCAGGGGCCCGCTAATGAAAAACTGTTTTTT. Protein: CASSLAQGPANEKLFF.

A few counts support this clone. V gene TRBV5-4 combines with J gene TRBJ2-5; D is perhaps TRBD1 (6 bases). The V gene's germline CDR1 is SGHNT and CDR2 YYREEE (reference sequence). The CDR3 is 14 residues long. Trimming cost V 4 bases and J 4 bases, with 14 bases left between them. Written as DNA, the CDR3 is TGTGCCAGCAGCATTGGATCACAGGGAGAGACCCAGTACTTC. It is translated as CASSIGSQGETQYF.

This clone was found a few times. The chain is built from TRBV30 and TRBJ2-3, with D possibly being TRBD2 (6 bases). With 0 bases removed from V and 8 bases from J, the gap between germline ends came to 9 bases. Germline values: CDR1 GTSNPN, CDR2 SVGIG (reference sequence). The CDR3 spans 12 residues. CDR3 sequence reads: CAWSVWRGTQYF. The DNA of the CDR3 is TGTGCCTGGAGTGTATGGCGGGGTACGCAGTATTTT. The variable domain in full, with the rest retrieved from reference TRBV30 and TRBJ2-3, is SQTIHQWPATLVQPVGSPLSLECTVEGTSNPNLYWYRQAAGRGLQLLFYSVGIGQISSEVPQNLSASRPQDRQFILSSKKLLLSDSGFYLCAWSVWRGTQYFGPGTRLTVL.

This CDR3 reads CASRYGTSGRAAEQYF. The CDR3 region has the DNA TGTGCCAGCAGGTACGGGACTAGCGGGAGGGCCGCCGAGCAGTACTTC. This chain joins TRBV6-2 or TRBV6-3 and TRBJ2-7, with 16 bases fitting TRBD2. CDR1 and CDR2 from the germline V gene are MNHEY and SVGEGT. The CDR3 has 16 amino acids. V shed 6 bases, J shed 6 bases, and the junction held 8 bases outside the gene matches.

This clone was seen just once. This sequence joins TRBV29-1 and TRBJ2-7; TRBD1 might be the D (6 bases). Trimming stripped 6 bases from V and 7 bases from J, with 16 bases between. Looked up from germline, CDR1 is SQVTM and CDR2 is ANQGSEA. The CDR3 is 12 residues long. CDR3 DNA sequence: TGCAGCGTAATTAGGGGGAATGGTGAGCAGTACTTC. It is translated as CSVIRGNGEQYF.

The chain is built from TRBV7-9 and TRBJ1-4; no clear D. V shed 3 bases and J shed 4 bases, with 9 bases lying between them. The CDR3 extends over 14 amino acids. Germline V CDR1 and CDR2: SEHNR, FQNEAQ (reference sequence). The CDR3 is CASSFSGVNEKLFF. The CDR3 DNA sequence: TGTGCCAGCAGCTTTTCCGGGGTTAATGAAAAACTGTTTTTT.

The chain carries TRBV5-1 and TRBJ1-4, with TRBD1 as a possible D gene (6 bases). Germline V lookup: CDR1 SGHRS, CDR2 YFSETQ. V dropped 9 bases and J dropped 8 bases, with 17 bases sitting between them. The length of the CDR3 is 13 residues. Written as DNA, the CDR3 is TGCGCCACACCTCCACAGGGTCTGGAAAAACTGTTTTTT. Protein: CATPPQGLEKLFF.

The chain has TRBV5-1 and TRBJ2-5, with 8 bases that match TRBD1. The V gene's germline CDR1 is SGHRS and CDR2 YFSETQ. V trimming: 4 bases; J trimming: 5 bases; junction bases outside the gene matches: 7. The CDR3 totals 14 residues. Here the CDR3 reads CASSTTGGGETQYF. CDR3 DNA: TGCGCCAGCAGCACTACAGGGGGAGGCGAGACCCAGTACTTC. Complete variable domain (other parts from reference TRBV5-1 and TRBJ2-5): KAGVTQTPRYLIKTRGQQVTLSCSPISGHRSVSWYQQTPGQGLQFLFEYFSETQRNKGNFPGRFSGRQFSNSRSEMNVSTLELGDSALYLCASSTTGGGETQYFGPGTRLLVL.

The chain combines TRBV20-1 with TRBJ2-3; D is ambiguous. The CDR3 contains 11 residues. Germline CDR1 is DFQATT and CDR2 is SNEGSKA (reference sequence). V dropped 4 bases and J dropped 6 bases, with 8 bases sitting between them. The CDR3 DNA reads as TGCAGTGCTAACCCTATTGATACGCAGTATTTT. This sequence encodes CSANPIDTQYF.